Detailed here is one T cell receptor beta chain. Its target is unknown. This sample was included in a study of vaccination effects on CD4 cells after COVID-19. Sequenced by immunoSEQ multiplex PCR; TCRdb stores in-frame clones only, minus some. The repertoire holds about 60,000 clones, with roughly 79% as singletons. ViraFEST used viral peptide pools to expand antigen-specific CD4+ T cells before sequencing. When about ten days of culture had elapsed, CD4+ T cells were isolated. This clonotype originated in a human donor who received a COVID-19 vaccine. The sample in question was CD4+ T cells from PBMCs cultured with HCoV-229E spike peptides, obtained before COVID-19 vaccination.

CDR3 sequence (DNA): TGTGCCAGCAGCTTGAGAGGACAGGGTAGTGGCTACACCTTC. Amino acids: CASSLRGQGSGYTF. The J gene is TRBJ1-2, the V gene TRBV5-6; TRBD1 matches at 8 bases. Germline CDR1 is SGHDT and CDR2 is YYEEEE. The V gene end was trimmed by 1 base and the J gene end by 7 bases; junction bases not matched to a gene: 6. This CDR3 is built from 14 residues.